Sequencing of this TCR beta chain was carried out in a study of shared clonotypes between healthy human individuals. Method: immunoSEQ multiplex PCR; TCRdb's copy keeps in-frame clones and lacks some. The sample has over a million clones; roughly 95% are singletons. Germline V gene lookup returns CDR1 SGHRS and CDR2 YFSETQ. The CDR3 loop spans 18 amino acids. V lost 0 bases to trimming and J lost 7 bases, with 23 bases between them. The material sequenced was naive CD4+ T cells sorted from blood. Subset meaning: CD45RA+ positively selected. The V and J genes are TRBV5-1 and TRBJ2-1; tentatively, D is TRBD2 (5 bases). This TCR derives from a man between 25 and 39 years old in good health. Here the CDR3 reads CASSLGSVGLPLLNEQFF. CDR3 sequence (DNA): TGCGCCAGCAGCTTGGGTTCGGTAGGACTTCCTCTGCTGAATGAGCAGTTCTTC.